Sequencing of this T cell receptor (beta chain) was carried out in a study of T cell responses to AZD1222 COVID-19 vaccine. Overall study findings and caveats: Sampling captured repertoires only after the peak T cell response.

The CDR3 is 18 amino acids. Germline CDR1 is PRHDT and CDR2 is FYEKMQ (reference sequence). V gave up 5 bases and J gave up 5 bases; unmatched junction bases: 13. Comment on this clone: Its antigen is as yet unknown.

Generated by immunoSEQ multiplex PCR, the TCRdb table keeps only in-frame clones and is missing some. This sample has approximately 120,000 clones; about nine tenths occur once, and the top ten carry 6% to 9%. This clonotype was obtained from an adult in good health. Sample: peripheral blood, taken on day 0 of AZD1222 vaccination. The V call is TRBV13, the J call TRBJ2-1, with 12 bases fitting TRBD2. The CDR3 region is CASSTRLAGVGPNNEQFF. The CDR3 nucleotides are TGTGCCAGCAGCACCCGACTAGCGGGAGTCGGGCCTAACAATGAGCAGTTCTTC. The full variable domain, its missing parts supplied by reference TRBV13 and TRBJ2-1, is AAGVIQSPRHLIKEKRETATLKCYPIPRHDTVYWYQQGPGQDPQFLISFYEKMQSDKGSIPDRFSAQQFSDYHSELNMSSLELGDSALYFCASSTRLAGVGPNNEQFFGPGTRLTVL.